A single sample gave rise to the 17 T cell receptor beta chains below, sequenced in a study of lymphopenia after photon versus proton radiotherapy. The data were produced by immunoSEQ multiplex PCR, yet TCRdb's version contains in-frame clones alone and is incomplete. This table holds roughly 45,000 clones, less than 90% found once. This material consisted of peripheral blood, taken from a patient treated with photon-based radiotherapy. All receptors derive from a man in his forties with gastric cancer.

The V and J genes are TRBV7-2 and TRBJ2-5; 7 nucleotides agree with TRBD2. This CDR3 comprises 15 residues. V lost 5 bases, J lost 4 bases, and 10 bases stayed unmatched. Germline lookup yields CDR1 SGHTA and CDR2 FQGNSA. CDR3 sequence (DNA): TGTGCCAGCAGCCAATCCGGGACTAAGGGAGAGACCCAGTACTTC. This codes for CASSQSGTKGETQYF.

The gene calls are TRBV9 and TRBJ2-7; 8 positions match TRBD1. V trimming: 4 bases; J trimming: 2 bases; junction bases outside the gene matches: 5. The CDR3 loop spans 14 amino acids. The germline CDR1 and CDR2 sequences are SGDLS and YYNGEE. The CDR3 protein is CASSLGQGPYEQYF. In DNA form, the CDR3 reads TGTGCCAGCAGCTTAGGACAGGGACCCTACGAGCAGTACTTC. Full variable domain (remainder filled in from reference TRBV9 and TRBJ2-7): DSGVTQTPKHLITATGQRVTLRCSPRSGDLSVYWYQQSLDQGLQFLIQYYNGEERAKGNILERFSAQQFPDLHSELNLSSLELGDSALYFCASSLGQGPYEQYFGPGTRLTVT.

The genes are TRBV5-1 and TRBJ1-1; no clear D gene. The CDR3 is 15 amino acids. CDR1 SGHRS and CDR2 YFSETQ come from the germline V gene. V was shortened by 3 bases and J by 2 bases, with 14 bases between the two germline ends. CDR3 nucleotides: TGCGCCAGCAGCTCAAATGGAGCAGATAACACTGAAGCTTTCTTT. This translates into CASSSNGADNTEAFF.

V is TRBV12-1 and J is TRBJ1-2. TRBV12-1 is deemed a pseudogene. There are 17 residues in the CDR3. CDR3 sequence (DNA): TGTGCCAGCATCCGGGACCGAGGAACCTTAGGTAACTATGGCTACACCTTC. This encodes CASIRDRGTLGNYGYTF.

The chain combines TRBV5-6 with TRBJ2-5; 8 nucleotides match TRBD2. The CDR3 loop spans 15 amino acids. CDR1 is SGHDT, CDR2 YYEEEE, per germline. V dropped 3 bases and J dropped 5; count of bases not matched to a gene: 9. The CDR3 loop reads CASSSRDLAGETQYF. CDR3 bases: TGTGCCAGCAGCTCCCGGGACTTAGCGGGGGAGACCCAGTACTTC.

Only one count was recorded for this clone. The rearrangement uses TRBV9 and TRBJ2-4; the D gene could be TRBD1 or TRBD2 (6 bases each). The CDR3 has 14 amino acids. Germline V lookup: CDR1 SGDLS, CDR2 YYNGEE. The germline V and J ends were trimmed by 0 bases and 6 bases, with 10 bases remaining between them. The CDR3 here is CASSVGGAGNIQYF. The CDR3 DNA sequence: TGTGCCAGCAGCGTAGGGGGGGCTGGAAACATTCAGTACTTC.

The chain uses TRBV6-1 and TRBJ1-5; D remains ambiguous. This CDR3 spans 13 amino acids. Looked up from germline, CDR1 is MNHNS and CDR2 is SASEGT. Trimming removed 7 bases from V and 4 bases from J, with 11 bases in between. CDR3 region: CASMWVFNQPQHF. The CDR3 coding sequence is TGTGCCAGCATGTGGGTGTTTAATCAGCCCCAGCATTTT.

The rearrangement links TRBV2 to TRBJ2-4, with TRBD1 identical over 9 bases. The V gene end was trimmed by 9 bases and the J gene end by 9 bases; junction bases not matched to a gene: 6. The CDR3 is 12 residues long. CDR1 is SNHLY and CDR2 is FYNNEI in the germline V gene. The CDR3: CASGGQGPIQYF. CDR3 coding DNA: TGTGCCAGTGGGGGACAGGGTCCCATTCAGTACTTC.

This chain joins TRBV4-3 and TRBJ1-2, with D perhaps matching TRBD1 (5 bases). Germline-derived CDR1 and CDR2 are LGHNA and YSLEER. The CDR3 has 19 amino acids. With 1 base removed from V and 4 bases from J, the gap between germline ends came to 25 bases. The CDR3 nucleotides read TGCGCCAGCAGCCAAGGTCCCCCCGACAGCCTATTTACTATCTATGGCTACACCTTC. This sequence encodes CASSQGPPDSLFTIYGYTF.

This CDR3 reads CASSPGQENTEAFF. The CDR3, as DNA: TGCGCCAGCAGCCCGGGACAGGAGAACACTGAAGCTTTCTTT. The V and J genes are TRBV5-1 and TRBJ1-1; 8 bases align to TRBD1. Germline CDR1 reads SGHRS; CDR2 reads YFSETQ. CDR3 size: 14 residues. The trim removed 4 bases at V and 1 base at J, leaving 3 bases unmatched. Full variable domain (remainder filled in from reference TRBV5-1 and TRBJ1-1): KAGVTQTPRYLIKTRGQQVTLSCSPISGHRSVSWYQQTPGQGLQFLFEYFSETQRNKGNFPGRFSGRQFSNSRSEMNVSTLELGDSALYLCASSPGQENTEAFFGQGTRLTVV.

For the CDR3, the DNA is TGTGCCAGCAGCTCAGGACAGGGATTAGGTGGGGCCAACGTCCTGACTTTC. Translated, it gives CASSSGQGLGGANVLTF. V is TRBV7-6 and J is TRBJ2-6; TRBD1 aligns across 8 bases. This CDR3 comprises 17 residues. J gave up 3 bases and V 4 bases, and 8 bases lay outside the gene matches. Germline CDR1 is SGHVS and CDR2 is FNYEAQ.

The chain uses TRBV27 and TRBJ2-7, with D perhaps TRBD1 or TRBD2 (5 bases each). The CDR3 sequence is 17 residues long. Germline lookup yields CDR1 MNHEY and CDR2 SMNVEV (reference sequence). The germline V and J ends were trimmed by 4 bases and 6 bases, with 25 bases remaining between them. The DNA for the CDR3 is TGTGCCAGCAGTTCCATCCTCGAGGGACCTACGGGTCGCGAGCAGTACTTC. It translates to CASSSILEGPTGREQYF.

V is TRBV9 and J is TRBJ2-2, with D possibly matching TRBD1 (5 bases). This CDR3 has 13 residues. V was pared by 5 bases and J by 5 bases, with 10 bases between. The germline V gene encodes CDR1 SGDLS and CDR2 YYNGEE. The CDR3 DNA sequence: TGTGCCAGCAGGTTGGACAAAACCGGGGAGCTGTTTTTT. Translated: CASRLDKTGELFF.

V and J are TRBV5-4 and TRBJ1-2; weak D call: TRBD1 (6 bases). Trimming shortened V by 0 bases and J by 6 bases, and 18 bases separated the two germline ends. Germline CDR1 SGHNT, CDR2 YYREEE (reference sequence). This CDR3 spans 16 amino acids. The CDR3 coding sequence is TGTGCCAGCAGCTTGGGGCCAAGGGGGGACACAAATGGCTACACCTTC. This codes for CASSLGPRGDTNGYTF.

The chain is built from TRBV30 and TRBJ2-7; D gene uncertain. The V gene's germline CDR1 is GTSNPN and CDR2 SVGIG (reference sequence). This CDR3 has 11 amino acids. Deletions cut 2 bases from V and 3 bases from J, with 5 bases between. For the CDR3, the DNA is TGTGCCTGGAGTTGGGACTACGAGCAGTACTTC. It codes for CAWSWDYEQYF.

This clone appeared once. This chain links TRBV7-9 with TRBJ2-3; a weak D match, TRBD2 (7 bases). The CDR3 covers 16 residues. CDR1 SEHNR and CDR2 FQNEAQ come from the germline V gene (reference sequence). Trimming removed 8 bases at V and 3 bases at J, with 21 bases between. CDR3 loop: CASRGAGTPTTDTQYF. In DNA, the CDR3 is TGTGCCAGCCGGGGGGCGGGGACTCCCACAACAGATACGCAGTATTTT.

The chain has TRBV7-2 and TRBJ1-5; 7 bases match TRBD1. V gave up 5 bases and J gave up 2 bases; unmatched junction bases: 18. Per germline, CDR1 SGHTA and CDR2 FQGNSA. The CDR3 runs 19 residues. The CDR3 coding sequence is TGTGCCAGCAGCCCCCGCGAGGACAGGTTCCTTGGTGGCAATCAGCCCCAGCATTTT. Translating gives CASSPREDRFLGGNQPQHF.